This is a list of T cell receptor beta chains from one sample in a study of cytotoxic CD8 clonotypes in ibrutinib-treated CLL. Clones were read by immunoSEQ multiplex PCR, and TCRdb kept only the in-frame ones, dropping some. The sample has approximately 170,000 clones; about 88% are singletons. The specimen was PBMCs, collected at disease progression, from a patient treated with ibrutinib. These receptors came from a human donor with chronic lymphocytic leukemia. Each CDR3 is given with its conserved first and last residue. D genes are given only for firm matches. Clone size is not always given. Where it is, it says once, few, many or a class for expanded clones.

V	J	D	size	DNA	CDR3
TRBV5-1	TRBJ2-7	TRBD2	NA	TGCGCCAGCAGCCCGACTAGCGGGACGTACGAGCAGTACTTC	CASSPTSGTYEQYF
TRBV7-9	TRBJ1-5	NA	NA	TGTGCCAGCAGCTTAGGGGTAGCCGGACTGGCCAGCAATCAGCCCCAGCATTTT	CASSLGVAGLASNQPQHF
TRBV25-1	TRBJ2-6	NA	NA	TGTGCCAGCGGATCTGGGGCCAACGTCCTGACTTTC	CASGSGANVLTF
TRBV28	TRBJ1-5	TRBD1	NA	TGTGCCAGCAGTCGGGACAGGGTAAATCAGCCCCAGCATTTT	CASSRDRVNQPQHF
TRBV6-5	TRBJ2-1	TRBD2	NA	TGTGCCAGCAGGGGACTAGCGGAACTAAATGAGCAGTTCTTC	CASRGLAELNEQFF
TRBV9	TRBJ1-6	NA	NA	TGTGCCAGCAGCACCTCAGGGGCTCCCAATTCACCCCTCCACTTT	CASSTSGAPNSPLHF
TRBV7-3	TRBJ2-1	NA	NA	TGTGCCAGCAGCCCGTGGCGGTCAGGTAACAATGAGCAGTTCTTC	CASSPWRSGNNEQFF
TRBV27	TRBJ2-7	TRBD2	NA	TGTGCCAGCAGTTTAACCCCACTGAGCGGGAGGTTCTACGAGCAGTACTTC	CASSLTPLSGRFYEQYF
TRBV19	TRBJ1-1	NA	once	TGTGCCAGTAGTATAACTGTGATAGACACTGAAGCTTTCTTT	CASSITVIDTEAFF
TRBV6-5	TRBJ1-4	TRBD1	NA	TGTGCCAGCAGAGGGGGCGTCTTCGGAAAACTGTTTTTT	CASRGGVFGKLFF
TRBV28	TRBJ1-2	NA	NA	TGTGCCAGCGGGTCTCGGGGCACCTATGGCTACACCTTC	CASGSRGTYGYTF
TRBV7-9	TRBJ1-4	NA	NA	TGTGCCAGCAGCTTAGTTGAGCCTCATGAAAAACTGTTTTTT	CASSLVEPHEKLFF
TRBV5-1	TRBJ1-1	TRBD1	NA	TGCGCCAGCAGCAGTGCACTCGGGACAGGGGAGAGCGCTGAAGCTTTCTTT	CASSSALGTGESAEAFF
TRBV7-2	TRBJ2-2	TRBD1	NA	TGTGCCAGCAGCTTAGGGAGGACAGGGATTGGCGGGGAGCTGTTTTTT	CASSLGRTGIGGELFF
TRBV6-1	TRBJ2-2	NA	NA	TGTGCCAGCAGAGGCCAAAGGGAGCTGTTTTTT	CASRGQRELFF
TRBV29-1	TRBJ1-5	NA	NA	TGCAGCGTTGGGGGTACACCTTATAGCAATCAGCCCCAGCATTTT	CSVGGTPYSNQPQHF
TRBV5-1	TRBJ1-4	NA	once	TGCGCCAGCAGCTTCGGGAGCTTCGTTGGTAATGAAAAACTGTTTTTT	CASSFGSFVGNEKLFF
TRBV4-1	TRBJ2-7	NA	NA	TGCGCCAGCAGCCAAGAATGGTCAGGGGAGACCTACGAGCAGTACTTC	CASSQEWSGETYEQYF
TRBV11-2	TRBJ2-7	NA	NA	TGTGCCAGCAGCTTAGATGGGGGGCCAAGCTCCTACGAGCAGTACTTC	CASSLDGGPSSYEQYF
TRBV11-3	TRBJ1-1	NA	NA	TGTGCCAGCAGCCCCGTCGACAGGAGGGCTTTCTTT	CASSPVDRRAFF
TRBV5-1	TRBJ2-3	TRBD2	NA	TGCGCCAGCAGCTTGGGTAGCGGGAGCATAACTAGCACAGATACGCAGTATTTT	CASSLGSGSITSTDTQYF
TRBV7-7	TRBJ2-1	TRBD1	NA	TGTGCTAGCAGCCGTGAGACAGGGGGCTCCTACAATGAGCAGTTCTTC	CASSRETGGSYNEQFF
TRBV13	TRBJ1-3	TRBD1	NA	TGTGCCAGCAGCTCGTCCCGGGACAGGTTATACTTCTCTGGAAACACCATATATTTT	CASSSSRDRLYFSGNTIYF
TRBV27	TRBJ1-2	NA	once	TGTGCCAGCAGTACTAACTACTTCTATGGCTACACCTTC	CASSTNYFYGYTF
TRBV5-6	TRBJ1-3	NA	NA	TGTGCCAGCAGCTTCACAGGAGCCTCTGGAAACACCATATATTTT	CASSFTGASGNTIYF
TRBV12-5	TRBJ2-4	TRBD1	NA	TGTGCTAGTGGTTTGCTCCCTAGGACAGGGGGCTTTATTCAGTACTTC	CASGLLPRTGGFIQYF